Listed here are 30 T cell receptor beta chains from one sample, sequenced in a study of shared clonotypes between healthy human individuals. The naive CD8 population came from CD45RO-negative cells selected for CCR7, without terminally differentiated effector memory CD45RA+ cells. Only in-frame clones appear in the TCRdb table, and some are missing; sequencing was by immunoSEQ multiplex PCR. The sample includes about 2,100,000 clones, 85% to 95% seen only once; the top ten take roughly 1.8%. The sequenced material came from naive CD8+ T cells from PBMCs. Receptor source: a man aged 18 to 29 in good health. Some clones in this sample may be carry-over from other donors' samples.

The chain employs TRBV10-3 and TRBJ2-7; D is ambiguous. Trimming left V 0 bases short and J 0 bases short, with 9 bases between. The CDR3 length is 15 residues. Per the germline V gene, CDR1 is ENHRY and CDR2 is SYGVKD. CDR3 coding DNA: TGTGCCATCAGTGAGTCGTCAGTAACCTCCTACGAGCAGTACTTC. This translates into CAISESSVTSYEQYF.

The V and J genes are TRBV5-8 and TRBJ2-7; the D gene is possibly TRBD1 (6 bases). Germline CDR1 SGHTS, CDR2 YDEGEE. V lost 0 bases, J lost 3 bases, and 13 bases lay in between. The CDR3 consists of 15 residues. In nucleotides, the CDR3 is TGTGCCAGCAGCTTGGCACAGGGTGAGGTCTACGAGCAGTACTTC. Protein sequence: CASSLAQGEVYEQYF.

The V gene is TRBV9, the J gene TRBJ2-7, with D tentatively TRBD1 or TRBD2 (5 bases each). Per germline, CDR1 SGDLS and CDR2 YYNGEE. Deletions cut 2 bases from V and 5 bases from J, with 14 bases between. This CDR3 has 14 residues. CDR3 sequence (DNA): TGTGCCAGCAGCGTCCACCCGGGACGGAACGAGCAGTACTTC. This sequence encodes CASSVHPGRNEQYF.

This sequence joins TRBV6-6 and TRBJ1-2; D possibly corresponds to TRBD1 (5 bases). The germline V gene encodes CDR1 MNHNY and CDR2 SVGAGI (reference sequence). Trimming removed 5 bases from V and 0 bases from J, with 13 bases in between. This CDR3 has 15 residues. The CDR3 DNA is TGTGCCAGCAGTACCGCCGGGACTTCTAACTATGGCTACACCTTC. It yields the protein CASSTAGTSNYGYTF.

The count of this clone is one. V and J are TRBV19 and TRBJ2-1, with unresolved D. Germline loops: CDR1 LNHDA, CDR2 SQIVND (reference sequence). The CDR3 totals 15 residues. With 1 base removed from V and 2 bases from J, the gap between germline ends came to 9 bases. CDR3 loop: CASSIVARTYNEQFF. CDR3 sequence (DNA): TGTGCCAGTAGTATAGTTGCGAGGACCTACAATGAGCAGTTCTTC.

This clone has a handful of counts. The chain uses TRBV19 and TRBJ1-1, with D uncertain. V gave up 10 bases and J gave up 6 bases, with 15 bases separating them. Germline CDR1 LNHDA, CDR2 SQIVND (reference sequence). The CDR3 has 12 residues. This CDR3 is CATRTLPAEAFF. CDR3 DNA: TGTGCCACCCGGACCCTGCCCGCTGAAGCTTTCTTT.

This clone has just a few counts. The CDR3 sequence: CASGLSGRANYGYTF. CDR3 DNA sequence: TGTGCTAGTGGTTTGTCGGGCAGAGCCAACTATGGCTACACCTTC. The rearrangement links TRBV12-5 to TRBJ1-2; D is unresolved. This CDR3 has 15 residues. Germline loops: CDR1 LGHNT, CDR2 FRNRAP. With 2 bases removed from V and 2 bases from J, the gap between germline ends came to 12 bases.

The chain employs TRBV7-9 and TRBJ2-7; D might be TRBD2 (5 bases). The germline V gene has CDR1 SEHNR and CDR2 FQNEAQ (reference sequence). Trimming left V 5 bases short and J 0 bases short, with 17 bases between. This CDR3 region has 16 residues. The CDR3 DNA reads TGTGCCAGCAGCGGCCTCGGCGGGTTTAGCTCCTACGAGCAGTACTTC. Translation gives CASSGLGGFSSYEQYF. The complete variable domain, with remaining parts taken from reference TRBV7-9 and TRBJ2-7, reads DTGVSQNPRHKITKRGQNVTFRCDPISEHNRLYWYRQTLGQGPEFLTYFQNEAQLEKSRLLSDRFSAERPKGSFSTLEIQRTEQGDSAMYLCASSGLGGFSSYEQYFGPGTRLTVT.

V and J are TRBV30 and TRBJ2-7; TRBD2 matches at 8 bases. Germline lookup yields CDR1 GTSNPN and CDR2 SVGIG (reference sequence). Germline trimming cut 2 bases from V and 2 bases from J; bases unmatched to any gene: 5. The CDR3 consists of 14 residues. The CDR3 nucleotides are TGTGCCTGGAGTTTAGCGGGGACCGCCTACGAGCAGTACTTC. Translating it yields CAWSLAGTAYEQYF.

This chain links TRBV28 with TRBJ2-4; 8 bases align to TRBD1. The germline CDR1 and CDR2 sequences are MDHEN and SYDVKM. J was trimmed by 5 bases and V by 4 bases; bases with no gene match: 4. The CDR3 runs 14 residues. As DNA, the CDR3 is TGTGCCAGCAGTTCCGGACAGGGTGAAAACATTCAGTACTTC. Protein product: CASSSGQGENIQYF.

The V and J genes are TRBV4-3 and TRBJ2-6; D uncertain. The germline gives CDR1 LGHNA, CDR2 YSLEER. The CDR3 is made up of 14 amino acids. Trimming left V 1 base short and J 2 bases short, with 3 bases between. The DNA of the CDR3 is TGCGCCAGCAGCCAAGGGCCTGGGGCCAACGTCCTGACTTTC. Its translation is CASSQGPGANVLTF.

This chain joins TRBV27 and TRBJ2-6, with TRBD1 identical over 7 bases. CDR1 is MNHEY, CDR2 SMNVEV, per germline (reference sequence). This CDR3 has 19 amino acids. The V gene end was trimmed by 9 bases and the J gene end by 0 bases; junction bases not matched to a gene: 17. As DNA, the CDR3 is TGTGCCAGTCTGGGGCGTATTACAGGGGCAGGCTCTGGGGCCAACGTCCTGACTTTC. This translates into CASLGRITGAGSGANVLTF. Full variable domain (missing parts from reference TRBV27 and TRBJ2-6): EAQVTQNPRYLITVTGKKLTVTCSQNMNHEYMSWYRQDPGLGLRQIYYSMNVEVTDKGDVPEGYKVSRKEKRNFPLILESPSPNQTSLYFCASLGRITGAGSGANVLTFGAGSRLTVL.

This clone was observed once. CDR3 sequence (DNA): TGTGCCAGCAGCTTATTGCATAACCCTCCCCAAGAGACCCAGTACTTC. It translates to CASSLLHNPPQETQYF. The V and J genes are TRBV11-2 and TRBJ2-5; D call uncertain. Deletions cut 2 bases from V and 1 base from J, with 14 bases between. Germline CDR1 SGHAT, CDR2 FQNNGV. CDR3 size: 16 residues.

This clone has just a few counts. Other DNA sequences from this sample encode an identical CDR3 as well. The chain employs TRBV28 and TRBJ2-3; 7 nucleotides line up with TRBD2. V shed 3 bases and J 1 base; nucleotides not matched to a gene: 1. Germline V gene sequence: CDR1 MDHEN, CDR2 SYDVKM. The CDR3 length is 14 residues. The CDR3 DNA follows: TGTGCCAGCAGTTTGGCGGGAGGCACAGATACGCAGTATTTT. Amino acids: CASSLAGGTDTQYF.

The chain has TRBV28 and TRBJ2-7; 9 bases agree with TRBD1. The CDR3 sequence is 15 residues long. With 6 bases clipped from V and 5 bases from J, the junction kept 11 bases outside the gene matches. CDR1 and CDR2 from the germline V gene are MDHEN and SYDVKM. The CDR3 DNA is TGTGCCAGCAGAAGCGACAGGGGGGGTATAAACGAGCAGTACTTC. Encoded protein: CASRSDRGGINEQYF.

The sample holds one count of this clone. The V and J genes are TRBV12-5 and TRBJ1-2; D ambiguous. The CDR3 length is 15 residues. The germline CDR1 and CDR2 sequences are LGHNT and FRNRAP. V lost 3 bases, J lost 4 bases, and 15 bases lay in between. CDR3 loop: CASGLNPGEGYGYTF. The CDR3 DNA reads TGTGCTAGTGGTTTAAATCCCGGGGAGGGCTATGGCTACACCTTC.

This chain uses TRBV2 with TRBJ2-7; D is perhaps TRBD1 (5 bases). The CDR3 length is 13 residues. The V gene's germline CDR1 is SNHLY and CDR2 FYNNEI. V lost 8 bases, J lost 4 bases, and 15 bases lay in between. Here the CDR3 reads CASQPSQAYEQYF. The DNA of the CDR3 is TGTGCCAGCCAACCGTCACAGGCGTACGAGCAGTACTTC.

The chain couples TRBV6-1 to TRBJ2-7; 7 bases agree with TRBD2. CDR1 is MNHNS and CDR2 is SASEGT in the germline V gene. Losses at the gene ends were 6 bases for V and 9 bases for J; bases not matched to a gene: 14. The CDR3 loop spans 14 amino acids. CDR3 loop: CASSLARTSRAQYF. CDR3 bases: TGTGCCAGCAGCCTGGCCAGGACTAGTAGGGCGCAGTACTTC.

To note about this clone: The junction departs from germline at one end; a sequencing error may be responsible. This sequence joins TRBV13 and TRBJ1-2; D unclear. The CDR3 is 12 residues long. Germline V gene data show CDR1 as PRHDT and CDR2 as FYEKMQ (reference sequence). The CDR3 coding sequence is TGTGCCAGCAGCTCCTCCCCCTTAGGCGGAGACTTC. Amino acids: CASSSSPLGGDF.

This chain links TRBV7-9 with TRBJ2-2; 7 bases align to TRBD2. Germline lookup yields CDR1 SEHNR and CDR2 FQNEAQ (reference sequence). This CDR3 comprises 18 residues. The V and J ends lost 5 bases and 0 bases, in that order; junction bases with no gene match: 12. The CDR3 DNA reads as TGTGCCAGCAGCCCACTACGGGCTAGCGGACCGAACACCGGGGAGCTGTTTTTT. This sequence encodes CASSPLRASGPNTGELFF.

This rearrangement joins TRBV5-6 to TRBJ1-4, with D unclear. The V gene lost 0 bases and the J gene lost 0 bases, with 15 bases spanning the gap. This CDR3 spans 18 amino acids. Germline V gene lookup returns CDR1 SGHDT and CDR2 YYEEEE. This CDR3 is CASSLGPHPTPTNEKLFF. CDR3 nucleotide sequence: TGTGCCAGCAGCTTGGGCCCACACCCGACTCCAACTAATGAAAAACTGTTTTTT. Using reference TRBV5-6 and TRBJ1-4 for the parts outside the CDR3, the full variable domain is DAGVTQSPTHLIKTRGQQVTLRCSPKSGHDTVSWYQQALGQGPQFIFQYYEEEERQRGNFPDRFSGHQFPNYSSELNVNALLLGDSALYLCASSLGPHPTPTNEKLFFGSGTQLSVL.

The rearrangement links TRBV7-8 to TRBJ2-1, with 9 bases that match TRBD2. Trimming took 5 bases from V and 4 from J; bases not matched to a gene: 6. Germline V gene data show CDR1 as SGHVS and CDR2 as FQNEAQ. This CDR3 region has 15 residues. The CDR3 here is CASSVPGLAYNEQFF. CDR3 nucleotide sequence: TGTGCCAGCAGCGTCCCGGGACTAGCATACAATGAGCAGTTCTTC.

The chain combines TRBV6-5 with TRBJ2-3; D uncertain. The germline V and J ends were trimmed by 6 bases and 6 bases, with 16 bases remaining between them. The germline gives CDR1 MNHEY, CDR2 SVGAGI. The CDR3 covers 14 residues. The CDR3 region has the DNA TGTGCCAGCAGGGTATGGGCGAATGGGGATACGCAGTATTTT. It encodes CASRVWANGDTQYF.

As DNA, the CDR3 is TGTGCCAGCAGTTGGTCCCCGGCCGGGACAGCCGGCTACGAGCAGTACTTC. This translates into CASSWSPAGTAGYEQYF. This chain links TRBV27 with TRBJ2-7; 7 nucleotides align to TRBD1. The V segment lost 4 bases and the J segment 3 bases; nucleotides outside the gene matches: 15. Germline-derived CDR1 and CDR2 are MNHEY and SMNVEV (reference sequence). There are 17 residues in the CDR3.

The chain is built from TRBV7-9 and TRBJ2-1; 8 positions agree with TRBD1. This CDR3 has 15 amino acids. V dropped 4 bases and J dropped 2; count of bases not matched to a gene: 4. Germline loops: CDR1 SEHNR, CDR2 FQNEAQ (reference sequence). CDR3 sequence reads: CASSSGQVPYNEQFF. The CDR3 DNA follows: TGTGCCAGCAGCTCGGGACAGGTCCCCTACAATGAGCAGTTCTTC.

The chain joins TRBV7-6 to TRBJ2-7, with 10 bases matching TRBD1. There are 14 residues in the CDR3. Losses at the gene ends were 8 bases for V and 5 bases for J; bases not matched to a gene: 9. Germline CDR1 reads SGHVS; CDR2 reads FNYEAQ. CDR3 in DNA: TGTGCCAGCGCAGGACAGGGGGATGGCCACGAGCAGTACTTC. It specifies CASAGQGDGHEQYF.

The chain is built from TRBV15 and TRBJ2-7; 7 bases agree with TRBD2. The CDR3 sequence is 12 residues long. V shed 9 bases, J shed 1 base, and the junction held 3 bases outside the gene matches. Germline CDR1 and CDR2: LNHNV and YYDKDF (reference sequence). The CDR3 here is CATRGWSYEQYF. In DNA form, the CDR3 reads TGTGCCACGCGGGGGTGGTCCTACGAGCAGTACTTC.

The chain is built from TRBV7-3 and TRBJ2-1, with 15 bases matching TRBD2. The CDR3 is 14 amino acids. The junction had 1 base not matched to a gene; V was cut back by 4 bases and J by 9 bases. CDR1 is SGHTA, CDR2 FQGTGA, per germline. CDR3 in DNA: TGTGCCAGCAGCTCGGGACTAGCGGGGGGTGAGCAGTTCTTC. It is translated as CASSSGLAGGEQFF.

The chain has TRBV21-1 and TRBJ2-7; the table gives TRBD2 as D, unverified against the DNA. TRBV21-1 has pseudogene status. The CDR3 runs 14 residues. The CDR3 spells CASSPKTEPYEQYF. The CDR3 coding sequence is TGTGCCAGCAGCCCTAAGACTGAACCCTACGAGCAGTACTTC.

The chain combines TRBV2 with TRBJ1-5; no reliable D call. Germline CDR1 reads SNHLY; CDR2 reads FYNNEI. This CDR3 has 15 residues. Deletions cut 4 bases from V and 0 bases from J, with 10 bases between. The CDR3 is CASSGRHNSNQPQHF. The DNA for the CDR3 is TGTGCCAGCAGTGGCAGACACAATAGCAATCAGCCCCAGCATTTT.